The 21 T cell receptor beta chains given below trace back to one sample, sequenced in a study of CD8+ T cells in alopecia areata. RNA, once extracted, was reverse transcribed into cDNA for use as the sequencing template. The assay was immunoSEQ multiplex PCR, and TCRdb's table has in-frame clones only and misses some. In the table there are over 120,000 clones, around half of which are singletons. Treatment defined: oral pan-JAK inhibitor, 5-10 mg twice daily. The sample in question was CD8+ T cells sorted from blood, obtained at week 4, from a patient treated with tofacitinib. The receptors shown here come from a human donor with alopecia areata.

The CDR3 DNA reads TGCGCCAGCAGTCCACCGGACAGGGGGACGAACACTGAAGCTTTCTTT. It is translated as CASSPPDRGTNTEAFF. V and J are TRBV23-1 and TRBJ1-1; 10 positions match TRBD1. TRBV23-1 has ORF status, its function being uncertain. CDR3 length equals 16 residues. V shed 4 bases and J 1 base; nucleotides not matched to a gene: 6.

V gene TRBV7-9 combines with J gene TRBJ1-4, with a possible D match to TRBD1 (6 bases). V was cut by 5 bases and J by 5 bases, with 21 bases left in between. The CDR3 sequence is 17 residues long. CDR1 and CDR2 from the germline V gene are SEHNR and FQNEAQ (reference sequence). CDR3 amino acids: CASSQIPGTTRNEKLFF. The CDR3, as DNA: TGTGCCAGCAGCCAAATTCCCGGGACAACCAGGAATGAAAAACTGTTTTTT.

This chain links TRBV15 with TRBJ2-1; 7 bases map to TRBD1. V was pared by 6 bases and J by 2 bases, with 4 bases of the junction left unmatched. Germline V CDR1 and CDR2: LNHNV, YYDKDF (reference sequence). The CDR3 length is 14 residues. The CDR3 spells CATRRTGPYNEQFF. The DNA for the CDR3 is TGTGCCACCAGGCGGACAGGTCCCTACAATGAGCAGTTCTTC.

The gene calls are TRBV23-1 and TRBJ1-5; TRBD1 matches 8 bases. TRBV23-1 is sorted into the ORF group, with uncertain function. V shed 0 bases, J shed 6 bases, and the junction held 7 bases outside the gene matches. The CDR3 extends over 16 amino acids. CDR3 residues: CASSQSPRGPTQPQHF. CDR3 sequence (DNA): TGCGCCAGCAGTCAATCCCCCAGGGGGCCCACTCAGCCCCAGCATTTT.

The chain joins TRBV9 to TRBJ2-3, with TRBD1 matching over 8 bases. V was clipped by 0 bases and J by 4 bases; unmatched bases: 4. Germline V gene data show CDR1 as SGDLS and CDR2 as YYNGEE. The CDR3 is 15 amino acids. The CDR3 loop is CASSVEGQVADTQYF. The CDR3 nucleotides are TGTGCCAGCAGCGTAGAGGGACAGGTTGCAGATACGCAGTATTTT.

The rearrangement joins TRBV11-2 to TRBJ1-1, with unresolved D. V was trimmed by 3 bases and J by 6 bases, leaving 5 bases between them. This CDR3 comprises 11 residues. Germline V CDR1 and CDR2: SGHAT, FQNNGV. CDR3 region: CASSLIPEAFF. CDR3 bases: TGTGCCAGCAGCTTGATCCCTGAAGCTTTCTTT.

This rearrangement joins TRBV23-1 to TRBJ2-1; 8 bases fit TRBD1. TRBV23-1 is annotated as an ORF whose role is uncertain. V was clipped by 4 bases and J by 4 bases; unmatched bases: 0. The CDR3 contains 13 residues. CDR3 region: CASSRTGYNEQFF. CDR3 DNA sequence: TGCGCCAGCAGTCGGACAGGGTACAATGAGCAGTTCTTC.

The chain carries TRBV7-8 and TRBJ2-3, with 9 bases matching TRBD1. Germline-derived CDR1 and CDR2 are SGHVS and FQNEAQ. This CDR3 region has 15 residues. V was pared by 5 bases and J by 0 bases, with 3 bases of the junction left unmatched. CDR3 region: CASSDGTGSTDTQYF. CDR3 DNA: TGTGCCAGCAGCGACGGGACAGGGAGCACAGATACGCAGTATTTT.

This rearrangement joins TRBV5-6 to TRBJ1-2, with a possible D match to TRBD1 (5 bases). Trimming stripped 3 bases from V and 7 bases from J, with 7 bases between. The CDR3 runs to 11 residues. In germline, CDR1 is SGHDT, CDR2 YYEEEE. Written as DNA, the CDR3 is TGTGCCAGCAGCTCAGGGTTTGGCTACACCTTC. Its translation: CASSSGFGYTF.

This clone appeared a few times. This chain links TRBV6-5 with TRBJ2-5; D may be TRBD1 or TRBD2 (5 bases each). Germline CDR1 reads MNHEY; CDR2 reads SVGAGI. This CDR3 is built from 15 residues. V was shortened by 6 bases and J by 5 bases, with 19 bases between the two germline ends. In DNA, the CDR3 is TGTGCCAGCAGCGATCCGGGGCATTTAGGGGAGACCCAGTACTTC. Protein sequence: CASSDPGHLGETQYF.

The chain links TRBV14 to TRBJ1-2, with D tentatively TRBD1 (6 bases). V lost 5 bases and J 3 bases, leaving 22 bases between the germline ends. Germline CDR1 is SGHDN and CDR2 is FVKESK. The CDR3 extends over 17 amino acids. CDR3 loop: CASSFNLRGAGDYGYTF. In DNA, the CDR3 is TGTGCCAGCAGCTTTAATCTCCGCGGGGCAGGGGACTATGGCTACACCTTC. Supplemented by reference TRBV14 and TRBJ1-2, the full variable domain reads EAGVTQFPSHSVIEKGQTVTLRCDPISGHDNLYWYRRVMGKEIKFLLHFVKESKQDESGMPNNRFLAERTGGTYSTLKVQPAELEDSGVYFCASSFNLRGAGDYGYTFGSGTRLTVV.

This clone appeared a few times. The chain recombines TRBV19 with TRBJ1-1, with D possibly being TRBD1 (6 bases). CDR1 LNHDA and CDR2 SQIVND come from the germline V gene (reference sequence). The CDR3 loop spans 13 amino acids. Trimming shortened V by 0 bases and J by 6 bases, and 8 bases separated the two germline ends. For the CDR3, the DNA is TGTGCCAGTAGTATAGACAGGGGCGCTGAAGCTTTCTTT. It yields the protein CASSIDRGAEAFF.

The chain joins TRBV19 to TRBJ1-5, with 7 bases fitting TRBD1. The CDR3 is 14 amino acids. The germline V gene encodes CDR1 LNHDA and CDR2 SQIVND (reference sequence). With V trimmed by 7 bases and J by 5 bases, 8 bases remained unmatched. In DNA, the CDR3 is TGTGCCAGTATCCAAGACAGGGACCATCAGCCCCAGCATTTT. Amino acid sequence: CASIQDRDHQPQHF. Full variable domain (outside the CDR3, taken from reference TRBV19 and TRBJ1-5): DGGITQSPKYLFRKEGQNVTLSCEQNLNHDAMYWYRQDPGQGLRLIYYSQIVNDFQKGDIAEGYSVSREKKESFPLTVTSAQKNPTAFYLCASIQDRDHQPQHFGDGTRLSIL.

This chain joins TRBV29-1 and TRBJ2-3; no firm D call. CDR1 and CDR2 from the germline V gene are SQVTM and ANQGSEA. The CDR3 sequence is 14 residues long. Trimming took 6 bases from V and 2 from J, leaving 15 bases between them. The CDR3 sequence is CSVTPGRPTDTQYF. As DNA, the CDR3 is TGCAGCGTGACCCCGGGCAGGCCCACAGATACGCAGTATTTT.

The chain combines TRBV13 with TRBJ1-2; 9 positions agree with TRBD1. V lost 5 bases to trimming and J lost 2 bases; unmatched junction nucleotides: 3. The CDR3 length is 14 residues. Germline V gene sequence: CDR1 PRHDT, CDR2 FYEKMQ (reference sequence). CDR3 bases: TGTGCCAGCAGCCTTGGACAGGGGAACTATGGCTACACCTTC. Protein sequence: CASSLGQGNYGYTF. Full variable domain (outside the CDR3, taken from reference TRBV13 and TRBJ1-2): AAGVIQSPRHLIKEKRETATLKCYPIPRHDTVYWYQQGPGQDPQFLISFYEKMQSDKGSIPDRFSAQQFSDYHSELNMSSLELGDSALYFCASSLGQGNYGYTFGSGTRLTVV.

The chain links TRBV30 to TRBJ2-7; D is possibly TRBD1 or TRBD2 (6 bases each). This CDR3 comprises 13 residues. The V end lost 5 bases, the J end lost 1 base, and 12 bases lay between the germline ends. Germline V gene data show CDR1 as GTSNPN and CDR2 as SVGIG (reference sequence). The DNA for the CDR3 is TGTGCCTGGCAACAGGGACTTTCCTACGAGCAGTACTTC. Protein sequence: CAWQQGLSYEQYF.

This chain connects TRBV29-1 to TRBJ2-5, with D possibly being TRBD2 (5 bases). The V and J ends lost 7 bases and 2 bases respectively, with 11 bases between them. The CDR3 has 12 residues. The germline CDR1 and CDR2 sequences are SQVTM and ANQGSEA. Here the CDR3 reads CSAAGEQETQYF. The CDR3 nucleotides are TGCAGCGCCGCCGGGGAACAAGAGACCCAGTACTTC.

This clone has a handful of counts. The rearrangement uses TRBV28 and TRBJ1-4, with TRBD1 matching over 9 bases. The CDR3 spans 15 residues. J was trimmed by 6 bases and V by 5 bases; bases with no gene match: 7. Germline V lookup: CDR1 MDHEN, CDR2 SYDVKM. In nucleotides, the CDR3 is TGTGCCAGCAGTCGCCTCGGACAGGGGTATGAAAAACTGTTTTTT. Amino acid sequence: CASSRLGQGYEKLFF.

V is TRBV7-9 and J is TRBJ2-1; D remains unclear. CDR3 length: 16 amino acids. V lost 5 bases, J lost 5 bases, and 19 bases lay in between. Germline lookup yields CDR1 SEHNR and CDR2 FQNEAQ (reference sequence). CDR3 loop: CASSTPNGSLNNEQFF. DNA for the CDR3: TGTGCCAGCAGCACCCCTAACGGCAGCCTTAACAATGAGCAGTTCTTC.

This clone was counted only a few times. The chain employs TRBV29-1 and TRBJ2-7; tentative D call: TRBD2 (5 bases). This CDR3 contains 13 residues. The V gene's germline CDR1 is SQVTM and CDR2 ANQGSEA. Trimming removed 5 bases at V and 4 bases at J, with 15 bases between. CDR3 nucleotide sequence: TGCAGCGTTAGAGGAGGCGAGAGGTACGAGCAGTACTTC. This sequence encodes CSVRGGERYEQYF.

The V call is TRBV7-6, the J call TRBJ2-7; maybe TRBD2 (6 bases). The germline V gene encodes CDR1 SGHVS and CDR2 FNYEAQ. Trimming cost V 4 bases and J 4 bases, with 17 bases left between them. There are 15 residues in the CDR3. The CDR3 loop reads CASSSETGRSYEQYF. CDR3 sequence (DNA): TGTGCCAGCAGCTCCGAAACCGGGAGATCTTACGAGCAGTACTTC. Full variable domain (rest looked up from reference TRBV7-6 and TRBJ2-7): GAGVSQSPRYKVTKRGQDVALRCDPISGHVSLYWYRQALGQGPEFLTYFNYEAQQDKSGLPNDRFSAERPEGSISTLTIQRTEQRDSAMYRCASSSETGRSYEQYFGPGTRLTVT.